This TCR beta chain derives from a study of a mutant IDH1 vaccine in newly diagnosed glioma (dated by TCRdb to the early 2020s). For the study in its entirety: Patients were given eight vaccinations, in weeks 1, 3, 5, 7, 11, 15, 19 and 23, which matched visits V03 through V10. Six visits were used for peripheral blood collection: V03 (baseline), V05, V07, V10, V12 and V13. Longitudinal TCRB deep sequencing was performed for about two dozen treated patients wherever samples were available for exploratory analyses. Before enrollment, patients had received standard therapy of radiotherapy alone, temozolomide alone, or radiochemotherapy with temozolomide; most received the combination. Of the 32 patients who were treated, 62.5% were male and roughly 38% were female, and the mean age was about 40 years. Vaccination began 4-6 weeks after radiotherapy alone, or alongside temozolomide cycles in the chemotherapy-containing groups.

The germline ends are 17 bases apart after V is trimmed by 7 bases and J by 1 base. The CDR3 spans 14 residues, from the cysteine through the phenylalanine. The DNA shown is the 42-base CDR3, in frame from base 1. CDR1 and CDR2, looked up from the germline V gene, are SQVTM and ANQGSEA. The time point label on this specimen signifies: week 5, during vaccination. Each vaccine dose was 300 ug of a 20-mer mutant IDH1 peptide in Montanide, given subcutaneously with topical imiquimod. Donors had newly diagnosed WHO grade 3 or 4 IDH1-mutant astrocytomas with loss of nuclear ATRX. The samples were drawn from NOA16, a multicentre, single-arm, open-label phase I trial in Germany that tested a mutant IDH1 peptide vaccine in humans for the first time. The DNeasy Blood and Tissue Kit was used to extract genomic DNA from EDTA blood for TCRB sequencing. Broad study findings and their caveats: Pseudoprogression seemed to be unrelated to changes in the top peripheral T cell clonotypes found by TCRB sequencing. Across multiple MHC alleles, vaccine-induced immune responses were seen in approximately 93% of patients. It was noted by the authors that analyses of patient blood samples could not be reproduced owing to sample limitations. Availability determined which PBMC samples were chosen for TCRB deep sequencing.

As for this clone: It has no known antigen specificity. No much larger clonotype is one base removed from it; base qualities were not supplied.

Library generation was performed with the immunoSEQ multiplex PCR assay. Following the manufacturer's protocol, the hsTCRB Kit was used to amplify rearranged TCR beta chain sequences. An Illumina MiSeq was used to sequence the TCRB libraries. Turning to the authors' computational methods: Demultiplexing, trimming and gene mapping were performed with the kit vendor's proprietary platform. The source is immuneACCESS, and TCRdb retained only in-frame sequences with V and J called. Part of the clones is not carried over; for the studies checked, unresolved V genes explain less than half of this, and the remainder is unexplained. D and trimming were read from the DNA, whereas the V and J calls and clone size are those reported in that table. This sample holds 45,000 to 65,000 clones; roughly 82% were observed only once. The top ten clones comprise approximately 3% of the sample.

This receptor chain uses TRBV29-1 and TRBJ2-7; perhaps TRBD2 is the D gene, with 8 bases matching. The specimen was PBMCs, collected from a glioma patient whose treatment included an IDH1 peptide vaccine. The sequence was obtained from a woman between 18 and 29 years old with glioma. Some clones in this sample may be carry-over from other donors' samples. The CDR3 region has the sequence CSASGGDSSYEQYF. The DNA reads TGCAGCGCCTCGGGAGGGGACAGTTCCTACGAGCAGTACTTC.